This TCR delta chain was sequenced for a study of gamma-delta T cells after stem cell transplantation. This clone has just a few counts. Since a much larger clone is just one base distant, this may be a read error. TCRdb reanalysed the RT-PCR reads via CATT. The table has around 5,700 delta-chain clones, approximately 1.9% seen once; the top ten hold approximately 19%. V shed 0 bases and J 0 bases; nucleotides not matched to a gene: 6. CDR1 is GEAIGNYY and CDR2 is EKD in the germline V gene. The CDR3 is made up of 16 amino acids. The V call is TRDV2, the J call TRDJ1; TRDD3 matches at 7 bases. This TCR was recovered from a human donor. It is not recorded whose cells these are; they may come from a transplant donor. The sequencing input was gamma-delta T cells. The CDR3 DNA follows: TGTGCCTGTGACACCTTACTGGGGACCCACACCGATAAACTCATCTTT. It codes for CACDTLLGTHTDKLIF.